This TCR beta chain emerged from a study of cytomegalovirus exposure and HLA in healthy donors. Study-wide results and caveats: Reports described diagnosis of cytomegalovirus status by the classifier as highly specific and sensitive. The investigators catalogued 150 to 200 TCR beta chains as cytomegalovirus-associated.

Worth noting for this clone: Its antigen is still unknown.

The data were produced by immunoSEQ multiplex PCR, yet TCRdb's version contains in-frame clones alone and is incomplete. The sample comprises around 55,000 clones, around 90% of which are singletons, and more than 2.5% rests with the top ten. Sequencing was performed on PBMCs. This sequence originates from a man between 18 and 29 years old in good health and CMV-seronegative.

CDR3 nucleotides: TGTGCCAGCAGCTTAGACAGGGAAGAGACCCAGTACTTC. Residues: CASSLDREETQYF. V usage is TRBV7-9 and J usage is TRBJ2-5, with D maybe TRBD1 (6 bases). CDR1 and CDR2 from the germline V gene are SEHNR and FQNEAQ (reference sequence). The CDR3 sequence is 13 residues long. V lost 1 base and J lost 3, with 6 bases in between.